Below are 31 T cell receptor beta chains sequenced from a single sample in a study of cytomegalovirus exposure and HLA in healthy donors. This table comes from immunoSEQ multiplex PCR, and its TCRdb copy is limited to in-frame clones, with some not included. The repertoire has hundreds of thousands of clones, about 90% of them found once; the top ten carry just over 3%. Sequenced material: PBMCs. These receptors all stem from a woman between 25 and 40 years old in good health and CMV-seronegative.

V gene TRBV7-9 combines with J gene TRBJ1-2; 11 bases align to TRBD1. The trim removed 5 bases at V and 6 bases at J, leaving 8 bases unmatched. The CDR3 has 15 residues. Per germline, CDR1 SEHNR and CDR2 FQNEAQ (reference sequence). The CDR3 DNA reads TGTGCCAGCAGCGCACCGGGACAGGGGGTGGATGGCTACACCTTC. Amino acid sequence: CASSAPGQGVDGYTF.

The chain couples TRBV7-6 to TRBJ2-7; D may be TRBD1 or TRBD2 (5 bases each). CDR1 SGHVS and CDR2 FNYEAQ come from the germline V gene. The CDR3 runs to 14 residues. Trimming removed 6 bases at V and 5 bases at J, with 17 bases between. DNA for the CDR3: TGTGCCAGCAGTCCATTTGGGGGAAGGGACGAGCAGTACTTC. Its protein is CASSPFGGRDEQYF. Drawing the rest from reference TRBV7-6 and TRBJ2-7, the complete variable domain is GAGVSQSPRYKVTKRGQDVALRCDPISGHVSLYWYRQALGQGPEFLTYFNYEAQQDKSGLPNDRFSAERPEGSISTLTIQRTEQRDSAMYRCASSPFGGRDEQYFGPGTRLTVT.

A word on this clone: A read error may produce the germline difference seen at one junction end. The chain employs TRBV13 and TRBJ2-7; D is unclear. The CDR3 loop spans 12 amino acids. Germline lookup yields CDR1 PRHDT and CDR2 FYEKMQ (reference sequence). The CDR3 protein is CASSLGAHELGF. CDR3 sequence (DNA): TGTGCCAGCAGCTTAGGGGCGCATGAACTCGGCTTC.

This sequence joins TRBV15 and TRBJ2-7; tentatively, D is TRBD1 (5 bases). Germline lookup yields CDR1 LNHNV and CDR2 YYDKDF (reference sequence). Deletions cut 0 bases from V and 7 bases from J, with 13 bases between. The CDR3 contains 14 residues. The CDR3 here is CATSRDATAKEQYF. As DNA, the CDR3 is TGTGCCACCAGCAGAGATGCGACAGCGAAAGAGCAGTACTTC. The full variable domain, its missing parts supplied by reference TRBV15 and TRBJ2-7, is DAMVIQNPRYQVTQFGKPVTLSCSQTLNHNVMYWYQQKSSQAPKLLFHYYDKDFNNEADTPDNFQSRRPNTSFCFLDIRSPGLGDTAMYLCATSRDATAKEQYFGPGTRLTVT.

This clone is a singleton in its sample. The chain joins TRBV5-6 to TRBJ2-5; unclear D gene. Trimming removed 2 bases from V and 5 bases from J, with 13 bases in between. The CDR3 has 14 amino acids. Germline V gene lookup returns CDR1 SGHDT and CDR2 YYEEEE. CDR3 loop: CASSFRELRETQYF. DNA of the CDR3: TGTGCCAGCAGCTTTCGCGAGCTGAGGGAGACCCAGTACTTC.

J is TRBJ2-3 and V is TRBV30; 9 bases match TRBD2. Germline CDR1 and CDR2: GTSNPN and SVGIG (reference sequence). This CDR3 comprises 16 residues. Losses at the gene ends were 0 bases for V and 5 bases for J; bases not matched to a gene: 9. The CDR3 coding sequence is TGTGCCTGGAGTGTACAAGGAGCGGGAGGTGGAGATACGCAGTATTTT. It encodes CAWSVQGAGGGDTQYF.

V gene TRBV4-3 combines with J gene TRBJ1-3, with unresolved D. Germline CDR1 LGHNA, CDR2 YSLEER. Trimming took off 0 bases at V and 3 bases at J, with 9 bases between the two ends. The CDR3 has 15 residues. For the CDR3, the DNA is TGCGCCAGCAGCCAAGATGAGGGCAGTGGAAACACCATATATTTT. Its translation: CASSQDEGSGNTIYF.

The chain combines TRBV9 with TRBJ2-7, with 7 bases that match TRBD2. The J segment lost 5 bases and the V segment lost 0 bases, leaving 8 bases of the junction unmatched. The germline gives CDR1 SGDLS, CDR2 YYNGEE. The CDR3 contains 15 residues. CDR3 region: CASSVAAGARNEQYF. CDR3 nucleotide sequence: TGTGCCAGCAGCGTAGCGGCGGGAGCGCGCAACGAGCAGTACTTC.

The chain uses TRBV9 and TRBJ2-1; 8 nucleotides align to TRBD2. V lost 3 bases and J lost 6; bases outside the gene matches: 17. The CDR3 is made up of 18 amino acids. Germline loops: CDR1 SGDLS, CDR2 YYNGEE. CDR3 coding DNA: TGTGCCAGCAGCGGAAAGTGGGTTCGCGGGAGGCAGATCAATGAGCAGTTCTTC. This sequence encodes CASSGKWVRGRQINEQFF.

The chain carries TRBV6-6 and TRBJ1-5; 12 bases line up with TRBD1. The V segment lost 6 bases and the J segment 3 bases; nucleotides outside the gene matches: 6. Looked up from germline, CDR1 is MNHNY and CDR2 is SVGAGI (reference sequence). This CDR3 comprises 16 residues. CDR3 DNA sequence: TGTGCCAGCAGCGCCGGGACAGGGGGCTTCAATCAGCCCCAGCATTTT. It is translated as CASSAGTGGFNQPQHF.

The V gene is TRBV27, the J gene TRBJ1-1; 10 nucleotides align to TRBD1. J gave up 3 bases and V 2 bases, and 6 bases lay outside the gene matches. Germline assignment: CDR1 MNHEY and CDR2 SMNVEV (reference sequence). The CDR3 length is 16 residues. As DNA, the CDR3 is TGTGCCAGCAGTTTACGGACAGGGGGGATAGACACTGAAGCTTTCTTT. It specifies CASSLRTGGIDTEAFF.

This sequence joins TRBV21-1 and TRBJ2-7; the D segment call TRBD1 is taken from the table without a DNA check. TRBV21-1 is labeled a pseudogene. CDR3 size: 12 residues. The CDR3 nucleotides are TGTGCCAGCAGGGACAGGGCCTACGAGCAGTACTTC. Protein product: CASRDRAYEQYF.

This chain uses TRBV15 with TRBJ2-7; D perhaps matches TRBD2 (6 bases). The CDR3 runs to 14 residues. From germline, CDR1 is LNHNV and CDR2 YYDKDF (reference sequence). Trimming removed 9 bases from V and 0 bases from J, with 15 bases in between. The CDR3 protein is CATATSRSSYEQYF. In DNA form, the CDR3 reads TGTGCCACAGCGACTAGTCGGAGCTCCTACGAGCAGTACTTC.

The chain joins TRBV11-2 to TRBJ1-3; D unresolved. The V gene's germline CDR1 is SGHAT and CDR2 FQNNGV. With 2 bases removed from V and 0 bases from J, the gap between germline ends came to 8 bases. The CDR3 covers 15 residues. CDR3 sequence (DNA): TGTGCCAGCAGCTTAACGGTCGACTCTGGAAACACCATATATTTT. Protein: CASSLTVDSGNTIYF.

This chain connects TRBV4-3 to TRBJ2-1; 9 bases line up with TRBD1. The V gene's germline CDR1 is LGHNA and CDR2 YSLEER. This CDR3 contains 17 residues. V lost 0 bases to trimming and J lost 3 bases; unmatched junction nucleotides: 6. The DNA for the CDR3 is TGCGCCAGCAGCCAAGATCTCCTGGACAGGGGCTACAATGAGCAGTTCTTC. This translates into CASSQDLLDRGYNEQFF.

The genes are TRBV6-1 and TRBJ1-5; the D is unclear. Germline CDR1 is MNHNS and CDR2 is SASEGT. Trimming took off 1 base at V and 2 bases at J, with 9 bases between the two ends. CDR3 length: 15 amino acids. The CDR3 DNA is TGTGCCAGCAGTGAAGGAAGAGTACGCAATCAGCCCCAGCATTTT. Protein: CASSEGRVRNQPQHF.

The chain combines TRBV28 with TRBJ2-7, with unresolved D. CDR1 and CDR2 (germline): MDHEN, SYDVKM. The CDR3 length is 14 residues. V lost 10 bases, J lost 0 bases, and 16 bases lay in between. The CDR3 spells CATKPLETSYEQYF. As DNA, the CDR3 is TGTGCCACCAAGCCCCTAGAGACCTCCTACGAGCAGTACTTC.

This clone turned up a few times. The CDR3 protein is CASSSGGSTYGYTF. CDR3 sequence (DNA): TGTGCCAGCAGTTCGGGGGGTTCTACCTATGGCTACACCTTC. V is TRBV27 and J is TRBJ1-2, with D possibly TRBD1 on 5 matching bases. The CDR3 totals 14 residues. The V end lost 4 bases, the J end lost 4 bases, and 13 bases lay between the germline ends. Germline loops: CDR1 MNHEY, CDR2 SMNVEV (reference sequence).

The chain combines TRBV7-6 with TRBJ2-5; 12 bases line up with TRBD2. The CDR3 runs 15 residues. Germline V gives CDR1 SGHVS, CDR2 FNYEAQ. After removal of 2 bases from V and 2 bases from J, the junction contained 0 bases not matched to a gene. CDR3 amino acids: CASSLLAGGQETQYF. CDR3 nucleotide sequence: TGTGCCAGCAGCTTACTAGCGGGAGGGCAAGAGACCCAGTACTTC.

The chain couples TRBV27 to TRBJ2-5, with TRBD2 identical over 12 bases. Trimming took 2 bases from V and 4 from J; bases not matched to a gene: 11. The germline gives CDR1 MNHEY, CDR2 SMNVEV (reference sequence). CDR3 length equals 18 residues. The CDR3 here is CASSLMASGRAMRETQYF. The DNA of the CDR3 is TGTGCCAGCAGTTTAATGGCTAGCGGGAGGGCCATGCGAGAGACCCAGTACTTC.

V gene TRBV27 combines with J gene TRBJ2-2; TRBD2 might be the D (5 bases). The CDR3 runs to 12 residues. CDR1 is MNHEY and CDR2 is SMNVEV in the germline V gene (reference sequence). Trimming took 8 bases from V and 6 from J, leaving 10 bases between them. The CDR3 bases are TGTGCCAGCCGGAAGGGAGCCGGGGAGCTGTTTTTT. Translation gives CASRKGAGELFF.

V and J are TRBV4-3 and TRBJ2-1; D gene unclear. The ends were cut back, 1 base at V and 8 bases at J, with 9 bases in the middle. This CDR3 is 13 amino acids long. CDR1 LGHNA and CDR2 YSLEER come from the germline V gene. CDR3 region: CASSQGQRHEQFF. CDR3 coding DNA: TGCGCCAGCAGCCAAGGGCAGCGCCATGAGCAGTTCTTC.

The table lists this clone with a count of one. The chain joins TRBV30 to TRBJ1-1; 7 nucleotides match TRBD1. There are 14 residues in the CDR3. V shed 8 bases and J 0 bases; nucleotides not matched to a gene: 9. Germline V gene sequence: CDR1 GTSNPN, CDR2 SVGIG (reference sequence). The CDR3 nucleotides are TGTGCCGGACATCCGGGACAGATGAACACTGAAGCTTTCTTT. Its protein is CAGHPGQMNTEAFF.

This chain joins TRBV9 and TRBJ2-7; 10 bases are shared with TRBD2. V shed 0 bases and J 7 bases; nucleotides not matched to a gene: 22. The CDR3 runs 20 residues. Germline V lookup: CDR1 SGDLS, CDR2 YYNGEE. This CDR3 is CASSVALAGVVLFITVEQYF. The CDR3 DNA is TGTGCCAGCAGCGTAGCCCTAGCGGGAGTAGTCCTTTTCATAACGGTAGAGCAGTACTTC.

This chain connects TRBV7-8 to TRBJ2-5; TRBD2 agrees at 11 bases. Losses at the gene ends were 6 bases for V and 2 bases for J; bases not matched to a gene: 11. Per germline, CDR1 SGHVS and CDR2 FQNEAQ. This CDR3 region has 17 residues. In DNA, the CDR3 is TGTGCCAGCAGGAGCAGACTAGCGGGGAATTTACAAGAGACCCAGTACTTC. This codes for CASRSRLAGNLQETQYF.

This chain connects TRBV28 to TRBJ1-2; D is uncertain. CDR1 and CDR2 from the germline V gene are MDHEN and SYDVKM. Deletions cut 5 bases from V and 8 bases from J, with 15 bases between. The CDR3 is 13 amino acids. CDR3 in DNA: TGTGCCAGCAGTCCGGACGAGGCCCGCGGCTACACCTTC. Its protein product is CASSPDEARGYTF.

The genes are TRBV5-6 and TRBJ2-3; tentatively, D is TRBD1 (5 bases). Germline CDR1 reads SGHDT; CDR2 reads YYEEEE. V dropped 0 bases and J dropped 5 bases, with 10 bases sitting between them. The CDR3 sequence is 14 residues long. The CDR3 spells CASSLAGRVDTQYF. CDR3 in DNA: TGTGCCAGCAGCTTGGCCGGCAGGGTAGATACGCAGTATTTT.

V and J are TRBV29-1 and TRBJ1-2, with a possible D match to TRBD1 (5 bases). Germline CDR1 is SQVTM and CDR2 is ANQGSEA. This CDR3 contains 12 residues. Between the trimmed V and J ends, which lost 7 bases and 2 bases, there was a span of 11 bases. CDR3 nucleotides: TGCAGCGCCGACCCAGGGAACTATGGCTACACCTTC. Translating it yields CSADPGNYGYTF.

This chain links TRBV7-7 with TRBJ2-7; D gene unclear. Trimming removed 3 bases from V and 0 bases from J, with 9 bases in between. Germline CDR1 is SSHAT and CDR2 is FNYEAQ (reference sequence). The CDR3 runs to 14 residues. The CDR3 loop is CASSLGLGSYEQYF. For the CDR3, the DNA is TGTGCCAGCAGCTTGGGTTTGGGCTCCTACGAGCAGTACTTC. Full variable domain (outside the CDR3, taken from reference TRBV7-7 and TRBJ2-7): GAGVSQSPRYKVTKRGQDVTLRCDPISSHATLYWYQQALGQGPEFLTYFNYEAQPDKSGLPSDRFSAERPEGSISTLTIQRTEQRDSAMYRCASSLGLGSYEQYFGPGTRLTVT.

The chain couples TRBV2 to TRBJ2-7, with 13 bases identical to TRBD2. The CDR3 contains 15 residues. CDR1 is SNHLY and CDR2 is FYNNEI in the germline V gene. V trimming: 5 bases; J trimming: 3 bases; junction bases outside the gene matches: 4. The chain's CDR3 is CASSPWTSGSYEQYF. CDR3 in DNA: TGTGCCAGCAGTCCTTGGACTAGCGGGAGCTACGAGCAGTACTTC.

V and J are TRBV6-1 and TRBJ2-7; no clear D gene. From germline, CDR1 is MNHNS and CDR2 SASEGT. V was cut by 0 bases and J by 4 bases, with 16 bases left in between. This CDR3 has 16 residues. CDR3 bases: TGTGCCAGCAGTGAAGCGCCCCAGAGTTCCGCGTACGAGCAGTACTTC. This gives the protein CASSEAPQSSAYEQYF.